One and the same sample provided the 29 T cell receptor beta chains below, sequenced in a study of blood T cell repertoires in COVID-19. Assay: immunoSEQ multiplex PCR; the TCRdb copy retains only in-frame clones and omits some. The sample has approximately 280,000 clones, approximately 90% seen once. The specimen was peripheral blood. The receptors shown here come from a man between 35 and 55 years old with acute or convalescent COVID-19.

V and J are TRBV7-2 and TRBJ1-2; 10 nucleotides line up with TRBD1. Germline V gene sequence: CDR1 SGHTA, CDR2 FQGNSA. The CDR3 is made up of 15 amino acids. Germline trimming cut 4 bases from V and 3 bases from J; bases unmatched to any gene: 5. The DNA for the CDR3 is TGTGCCAGCAGCTCGACAGGGGGCGAGGACTATGGCTACACCTTC. It specifies CASSSTGGEDYGYTF.

The chain carries TRBV6-5 and TRBJ2-7; the match to TRBD1 covers 7 bases. CDR3 size: 16 residues. The V gene's germline CDR1 is MNHEY and CDR2 SVGAGI. V lost 2 bases, J lost 3 bases, and 10 bases stayed unmatched. The CDR3 reads CASSYALRQGIYEQYF. In nucleotides, the CDR3 is TGTGCCAGCAGTTACGCCTTACGACAGGGAATCTACGAGCAGTACTTC.

The rearrangement joins TRBV19 to TRBJ1-6; D remains unclear. This CDR3 is built from 14 residues. The ends were cut back, 4 bases at V and 8 bases at J, with 12 bases in the middle. CDR1 and CDR2 from the germline V gene are LNHDA and SQIVND (reference sequence). In DNA form, the CDR3 reads TGTGCCAGTAGTACTCCCTCGAGGGATTCACCCCTCCACTTT. Protein: CASSTPSRDSPLHF.

This clone has only one observation. J is TRBJ2-3 and V is TRBV19, with 10 bases lining up with TRBD2. Trimming took 4 bases from V and 5 from J; bases not matched to a gene: 9. Germline V gene sequence: CDR1 LNHDA, CDR2 SQIVND (reference sequence). The CDR3 length is 16 residues. DNA of the CDR3: TGTGCCAGTAGTAGGGAGAGCGGGGGGGCCAGAGATACGCAGTATTTT. Translated: CASSRESGGARDTQYF.

J is TRBJ2-6 and V is TRBV5-4; TRBD2 matches at 7 bases. V gave up 4 bases and J gave up 0 bases; unmatched junction bases: 10. CDR3 length: 18 amino acids. The germline V gene has CDR1 SGHNT and CDR2 YYREEE (reference sequence). The CDR3 DNA is TGTGCCAGCAGCACCGGACTAGTCCCGTCCTCTGGGGCCAACGTCCTGACTTTC. It codes for CASSTGLVPSSGANVLTF.

V and J are TRBV6-4 and TRBJ1-2; TRBD1 matches at 7 bases. Germline V gene sequence: CDR1 MRHNA, CDR2 SNTAGT. The trim removed 5 bases at V and 3 bases at J, leaving 6 bases unmatched. The CDR3 is made up of 14 amino acids. The CDR3 coding sequence is TGTGCCAGCAGTCCGGACAGGTCCTACTATGGCTACACCTTC. As protein: CASSPDRSYYGYTF.

The V gene is TRBV10-3, the J gene TRBJ2-2; perhaps TRBD2 as D (6 bases). V lost 4 bases and J lost 0, with 12 bases in between. The V gene's germline CDR1 is ENHRY and CDR2 SYGVKD. This CDR3 contains 16 residues. This chain's CDR3 is CAISGRLVANTGELFF. In DNA form, the CDR3 reads TGTGCCATCAGTGGTAGACTAGTCGCGAACACCGGGGAGCTGTTTTTT.

This clone was counted a single time. The V and J genes are TRBV4-1 and TRBJ2-1; 11 nucleotides line up with TRBD2. CDR3 size: 15 residues. V was clipped by 0 bases and J by 10 bases; unmatched bases: 5. The germline V gene encodes CDR1 MGHRA and CDR2 YSYEKL. The CDR3 protein is CASSQDRLAGREQFF. CDR3 bases: TGCGCCAGCAGCCAAGATCGACTAGCGGGGAGGGAGCAGTTCTTC.

The rearrangement uses TRBV30 and TRBJ2-3; D not certain. CDR3 length: 13 amino acids. The ends were cut back, 2 bases at V and 3 bases at J, with 9 bases in the middle. Germline-derived CDR1 and CDR2 are GTSNPN and SVGIG (reference sequence). The CDR3 DNA reads as TGTGCCTGGAGTTGGTTAGCTACAGATACGCAGTATTTT. Its protein is CAWSWLATDTQYF. Supplemented by reference TRBV30 and TRBJ2-3, the full variable domain reads SQTIHQWPATLVQPVGSPLSLECTVEGTSNPNLYWYRQAAGRGLQLLFYSVGIGQISSEVPQNLSASRPQDRQFILSSKKLLLSDSGFYLCAWSWLATDTQYFGPGTRLTVL.

The rearrangement links TRBV7-2 to TRBJ2-1; tentative D call: TRBD1 (6 bases). Trimming pared 3 bases from V and 9 bases from J, leaving 12 bases between. The CDR3 covers 13 residues. The germline V gene has CDR1 SGHTA and CDR2 FQGNSA. The CDR3 coding sequence is TGTGCCAGCAGCTTTATTGAGACAGGTGAGCAGTTCTTC. The encoded protein is CASSFIETGEQFF. The whole variable domain, filled in from reference TRBV7-2 and TRBJ2-1, reads GAGVSQSPSNKVTEKGKDVELRCDPISGHTALYWYRQSLGQGLEFLIYFQGNSAPDKSGLPSDRFSAERTGGSVSTLTIQRTQQEDSAVYLCASSFIETGEQFFGPGTRLTVL.

This sequence joins TRBV30 and TRBJ1-2; D remains unclear. The germline V and J ends were trimmed by 0 bases and 8 bases, with 22 bases remaining between them. The CDR3 has 16 residues. Germline values: CDR1 GTSNPN, CDR2 SVGIG (reference sequence). In DNA form, the CDR3 reads TGTGCCTGGAGTGTACCGGGAAGGGCGGGTCCGCGGGGCTACACCTTC. Its translation: CAWSVPGRAGPRGYTF.

V usage is TRBV5-6 and J usage is TRBJ1-4; perhaps TRBD1 as D (5 bases). CDR3 size: 15 residues. From germline, CDR1 is SGHDT and CDR2 YYEEEE. V was trimmed by 1 base and J by 7 bases, leaving 14 bases between them. CDR3 coding DNA: TGTGCCAGCAGCTTGTGGGGGGGTCGGAGTGAAAAACTGTTTTTT. This gives the protein CASSLWGGRSEKLFF.

This chain uses TRBV27 with TRBJ2-7, with 9 bases identical to TRBD1. Germline trimming cut 7 bases from V and 4 bases from J; bases unmatched to any gene: 5. The germline V gene has CDR1 MNHEY and CDR2 SMNVEV (reference sequence). The CDR3 loop spans 13 amino acids. This CDR3 is CASTKTGGYEQYF. The CDR3 DNA follows: TGTGCCAGCACTAAGACAGGGGGATACGAGCAGTACTTC.

The chain has TRBV2 and TRBJ1-2; possibly TRBD1 for D (5 bases). The CDR3 sequence is 17 residues long. The V and J ends lost 2 bases and 0 bases respectively, with 16 bases between them. Per the germline V gene, CDR1 is SNHLY and CDR2 is FYNNEI. The CDR3 coding sequence is TGTGCCAGCAGTGAAATCCCCGGAGGGGAAGCTAACTATGGCTACACCTTC. Translated, it gives CASSEIPGGEANYGYTF.

This chain joins TRBV5-1 and TRBJ1-1, with a weak D call TRBD1 (5 bases). The V end lost 7 bases, the J end lost 1 base, and 8 bases lay between the germline ends. The CDR3 length is 12 residues. Germline V gives CDR1 SGHRS, CDR2 YFSETQ. CDR3 residues: CASRTQNTEAFF. The CDR3 DNA reads TGCGCCAGCCGGACACAGAACACTGAAGCTTTCTTT. Full variable domain (missing parts from reference TRBV5-1 and TRBJ1-1): KAGVTQTPRYLIKTRGQQVTLSCSPISGHRSVSWYQQTPGQGLQFLFEYFSETQRNKGNFPGRFSGRQFSNSRSEMNVSTLELGDSALYLCASRTQNTEAFFGQGTRLTVV.

This clone was recorded only once. The chain recombines TRBV5-1 with TRBJ1-1; no reliable D call. Between the trimmed V and J ends, which lost 0 bases and 4 bases, there was a span of 13 bases. This CDR3 region has 15 residues. Per germline, CDR1 SGHRS and CDR2 YFSETQ. The CDR3 region has the DNA TGCGCCAGCAGCTTGGGGGCATTGCCCCTCACTGAAGCTTTCTTT. It translates to CASSLGALPLTEAFF.

This chain uses TRBV7-8 with TRBJ1-2, with a possible D match to TRBD1 (5 bases). Germline V gives CDR1 SGHVS, CDR2 FQNEAQ. The CDR3 is 14 amino acids. V was cut by 2 bases and J by 8 bases, with 15 bases left in between. The CDR3 protein is CASSLNSLGEGYTF. Here the CDR3 DNA reads TGTGCCAGCAGCTTAAACAGCCTAGGGGAAGGCTACACCTTC.

This clone came up once. The chain couples TRBV3-1 (or the pseudogene TRBV3-2) to TRBJ2-4; TRBD1 might be the D (6 bases). This CDR3 has 14 amino acids. The germline CDR1 and CDR2 sequences are LGHDT and YNNKEL (reference sequence). V was pared by 1 base and J by 5 bases, with 9 bases between. CDR3 coding DNA: TGTGCCAGCAGCCAAGCACCAGGGGAAAACATTCAGTACTTC. It translates to CASSQAPGENIQYF.

This clone was counted a single time. This chain joins TRBV5-1 and TRBJ2-1; 9 bases align to TRBD2. The CDR3 is 15 amino acids. J lost 6 bases, V lost 1 base, and 5 bases had no gene match. Looked up from germline, CDR1 is SGHRS and CDR2 is YFSETQ. CDR3 protein: CASSLIAGDLNEQFF. CDR3 bases: TGCGCCAGCAGCTTGATAGCGGGGGACCTCAATGAGCAGTTCTTC.

This sequence joins TRBV3-1 (or the pseudogene TRBV3-2) and TRBJ2-3, with 9 bases aligning to TRBD2. After removal of 7 bases from V and 0 bases from J, the junction contained 8 bases not matched to a gene. Germline V lookup: CDR1 LGHDT, CDR2 YNNKEL (reference sequence). The CDR3 has 16 residues. The CDR3 coding sequence is TGTGCCAGCACCTCTAGCGGGGTCACTAGCACAGATACGCAGTATTTT. Protein: CASTSSGVTSTDTQYF.

This rearrangement joins TRBV30 to TRBJ2-1; D is uncertain. Trimming pared 7 bases from V and 0 bases from J, leaving 10 bases between. CDR1 is GTSNPN and CDR2 is SVGIG in the germline V gene (reference sequence). CDR3 size: 13 residues. In DNA, the CDR3 is TGTGCCTTCGGCCCTAGCTCCTACAATGAGCAGTTCTTC. This codes for CAFGPSSYNEQFF. The entire variable domain, with the rest obtained from reference TRBV30 and TRBJ2-1, is as follows: SQTIHQWPATLVQPVGSPLSLECTVEGTSNPNLYWYRQAAGRGLQLLFYSVGIGQISSEVPQNLSASRPQDRQFILSSKKLLLSDSGFYLCAFGPSSYNEQFFGPGTRLTVL.

The J gene is TRBJ2-3, the V gene TRBV5-6; 8 bases are shared with TRBD2. The CDR3 sequence is 12 residues long. Germline V gene data show CDR1 as SGHDT and CDR2 as YYEEEE. The V and J ends lost 3 bases and 11 bases, in that order; junction bases with no gene match: 5. This CDR3 reads CASSSPGTRQYF. In DNA form, the CDR3 reads TGTGCCAGCAGCTCCCCCGGGACTAGGCAGTATTTT.

In this sample, this clone turned up once. This rearrangement joins TRBV6-5 to TRBJ1-4; TRBD1 might be the D (5 bases). V lost 6 bases and J lost 8, with 13 bases in between. Germline values: CDR1 MNHEY, CDR2 SVGAGI. CDR3 length: 13 amino acids. The CDR3 sequence: CASRRGVGEKLFF. CDR3 DNA sequence: TGTGCCAGCAGGCGGGGGGTTGGGGAAAAACTGTTTTTT.

This clone was seen only a few times. The gene calls are TRBV7-9 and TRBJ2-1; 12 bases agree with TRBD2. The length of the CDR3 is 15 residues. CDR1 is SEHNR, CDR2 FQNEAQ, per germline (reference sequence). J was trimmed by 8 bases and V by 5 bases; bases with no gene match: 7. The CDR3 protein is CASSPPTSGGDEQFF. The CDR3 region has the DNA TGTGCCAGCAGCCCGCCGACTAGCGGGGGAGATGAGCAGTTCTTC. Based on the CDR3 plus reference TRBV7-9 and TRBJ2-1, the full variable domain is DTGVSQNPRHKITKRGQNVTFRCDPISEHNRLYWYRQTLGQGPEFLTYFQNEAQLEKSRLLSDRFSAERPKGSFSTLEIQRTEQGDSAMYLCASSPPTSGGDEQFFGPGTRLTVL.

The chain recombines TRBV6-5 with TRBJ1-5; 9 nucleotides agree with TRBD1. V lost 10 bases and J lost 6; bases outside the gene matches: 10. Germline V gene lookup returns CDR1 MNHEY and CDR2 SVGAGI. This CDR3 spans 14 amino acids. The CDR3 region has the DNA TGTGCCACCTCAGGCACAGGGGGCACTCAGCCCCAGCATTTT. Amino acids: CATSGTGGTQPQHF.

The chain recombines TRBV5-5 with TRBJ1-5, with TRBD1 matching 7 bases. CDR3 length: 14 amino acids. Germline V gene lookup returns CDR1 SGHKS and CDR2 YYEKEE (reference sequence). V dropped 0 bases and J dropped 5; count of bases not matched to a gene: 2. For the CDR3, the DNA is TGTGCCAGCAGCTTGGCCCAGGGGGATCAGCCCCAGCATTTT. Translating gives CASSLAQGDQPQHF.

This clone was seen a few times. The CDR3 DNA is TGTGCCAGCAGCCAAGATCATAGCCGAAACCCGGGTGGAAACACCATATATTTT. Protein sequence: CASSQDHSRNPGGNTIYF. V usage is TRBV3-1 (or the pseudogene TRBV3-2) and J usage is TRBJ1-3; D is undetermined. V shed 0 bases and J shed 3 bases, with 18 bases lying between them. Germline CDR1 is LGHDT and CDR2 is YNNKEL (reference sequence). The CDR3 is 18 amino acids.

The genes are TRBV1 and TRBJ2-3; the table's TRBD1 call for D was not verified on the DNA. TRBV1 is labeled a pseudogene. CDR3 length equals 15 residues. CDR3 sequence: CTSSTGQGGTDTQYF. For the CDR3, the DNA is TGCACCAGCAGCACAGGACAGGGTGGCACAGATACGCAGTATTTT.

This rearrangement joins TRBV11-3 to TRBJ2-1; 10 positions match TRBD2. V trimming: 0 bases; J trimming: 10 bases; junction bases outside the gene matches: 3. CDR1 SGHNT and CDR2 YENEEA come from the germline V gene. The length of the CDR3 is 14 residues. The chain's CDR3 is CASSLDAAGGEQFF. The CDR3, as DNA: TGTGCCAGCAGCTTAGATGCAGCGGGAGGGGAGCAGTTCTTC.